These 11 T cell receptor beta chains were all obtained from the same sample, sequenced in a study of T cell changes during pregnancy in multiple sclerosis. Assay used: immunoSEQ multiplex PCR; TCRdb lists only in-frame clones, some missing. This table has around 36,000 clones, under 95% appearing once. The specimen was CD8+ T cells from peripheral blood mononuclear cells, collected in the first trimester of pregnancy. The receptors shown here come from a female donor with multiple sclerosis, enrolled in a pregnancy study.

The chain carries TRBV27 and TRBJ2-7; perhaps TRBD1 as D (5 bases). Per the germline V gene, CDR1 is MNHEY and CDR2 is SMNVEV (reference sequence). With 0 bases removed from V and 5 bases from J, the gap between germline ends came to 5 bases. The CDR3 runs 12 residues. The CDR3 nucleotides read TGTGCCAGCAGTTTATCAGGGGACGAGCAGTACTTC. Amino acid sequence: CASSLSGDEQYF.

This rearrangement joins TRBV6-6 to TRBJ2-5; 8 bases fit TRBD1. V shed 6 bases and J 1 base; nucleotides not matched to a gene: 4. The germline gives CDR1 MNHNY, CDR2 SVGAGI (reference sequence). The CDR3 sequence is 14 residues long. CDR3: CASRKTGAQETQYF. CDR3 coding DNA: TGTGCCAGCAGAAAGACAGGGGCCCAAGAGACCCAGTACTTC.

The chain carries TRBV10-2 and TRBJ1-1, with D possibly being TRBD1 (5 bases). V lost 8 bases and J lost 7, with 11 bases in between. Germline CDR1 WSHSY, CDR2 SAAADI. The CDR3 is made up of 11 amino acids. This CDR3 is CASAVGHEAFF. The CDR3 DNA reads TGCGCCAGCGCCGTAGGACATGAAGCTTTCTTT.

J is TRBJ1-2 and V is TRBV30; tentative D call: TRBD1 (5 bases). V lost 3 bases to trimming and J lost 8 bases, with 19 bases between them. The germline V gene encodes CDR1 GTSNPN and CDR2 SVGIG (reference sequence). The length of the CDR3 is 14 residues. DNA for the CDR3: TGTGCCTGGAGCCCAGGTGGGGCCGTCTACGGCTACACCTTC. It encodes CAWSPGGAVYGYTF.

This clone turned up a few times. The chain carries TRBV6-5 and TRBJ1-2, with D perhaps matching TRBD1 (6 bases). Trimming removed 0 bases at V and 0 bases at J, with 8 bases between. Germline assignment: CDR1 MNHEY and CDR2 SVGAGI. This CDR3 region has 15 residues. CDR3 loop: CASSYSEGANYGYTF. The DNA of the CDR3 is TGTGCCAGCAGTTACTCAGAGGGGGCTAACTATGGCTACACCTTC.

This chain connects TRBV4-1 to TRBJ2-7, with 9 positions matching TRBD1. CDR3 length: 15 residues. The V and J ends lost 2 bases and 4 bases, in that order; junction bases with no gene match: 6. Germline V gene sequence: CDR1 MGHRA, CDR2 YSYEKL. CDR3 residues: CASSQFGTGLYEQYF. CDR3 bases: TGCGCCAGCAGCCAATTTGGGACAGGGTTGTACGAGCAGTACTTC.

The DNA for the CDR3 is TGTGCCAGCAGCTTGACAGAGAATAATGAAAAACTGTTTTTT. Translated: CASSLTENNEKLFF. The chain links TRBV7-9 to TRBJ1-4; D may be TRBD1 (5 bases). Germline V gives CDR1 SEHNR, CDR2 FQNEAQ (reference sequence). The length of the CDR3 is 14 residues. Trimming cost V 3 bases and J 4 bases, with 9 bases left between them.

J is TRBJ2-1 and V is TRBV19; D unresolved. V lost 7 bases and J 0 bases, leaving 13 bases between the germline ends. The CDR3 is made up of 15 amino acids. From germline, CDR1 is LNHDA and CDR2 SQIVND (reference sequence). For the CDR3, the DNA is TGTGCCAGTAATTGGGCCTTTGGCTCCTACAATGAGCAGTTCTTC. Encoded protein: CASNWAFGSYNEQFF.

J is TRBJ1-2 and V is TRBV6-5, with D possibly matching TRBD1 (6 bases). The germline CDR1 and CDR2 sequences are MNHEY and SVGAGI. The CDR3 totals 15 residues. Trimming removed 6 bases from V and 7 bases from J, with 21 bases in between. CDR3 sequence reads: CASRPDRIIFTGYTF. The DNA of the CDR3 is TGTGCCAGCAGACCAGACAGGATCATTTTCACTGGCTACACCTTC.

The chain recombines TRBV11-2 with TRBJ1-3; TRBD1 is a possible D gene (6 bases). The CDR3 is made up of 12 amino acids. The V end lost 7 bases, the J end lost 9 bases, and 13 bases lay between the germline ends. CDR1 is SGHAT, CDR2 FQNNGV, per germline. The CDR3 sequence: CASTETGSTIYF. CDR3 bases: TGTGCCAGCACCGAAACAGGGTCCACCATATATTTT. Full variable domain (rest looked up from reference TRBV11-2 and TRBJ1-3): EAGVAQSPRYKIIEKRQSVAFWCNPISGHATLYWYQQILGQGPKLLIQFQNNGVVDDSQLPKDRFSAERLKGVDSTLKIQPAKLEDSAVYLCASTETGSTIYFGEGSWLTVV.

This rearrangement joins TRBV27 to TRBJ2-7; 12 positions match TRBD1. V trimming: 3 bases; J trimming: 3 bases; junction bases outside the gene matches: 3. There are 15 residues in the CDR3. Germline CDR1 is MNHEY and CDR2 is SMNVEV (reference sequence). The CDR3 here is CASSFRDRGLYEQYF. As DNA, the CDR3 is TGTGCCAGCAGTTTTAGGGACAGGGGGCTCTACGAGCAGTACTTC.